This entry lists 20 T cell receptor beta chains sequenced from one sample in a study of blood T cell repertoires in COVID-19. The data were produced by immunoSEQ multiplex PCR, yet TCRdb's version contains in-frame clones alone and is incomplete. The sample lists about 200,000 clones; 85% to 90% were seen once. Sequences were obtained from PBMCs or T cells enriched from blood (not recorded which). These receptors were taken from a young man who had recovered from COVID-19.

This rearrangement joins TRBV19 to TRBJ1-1, with D perhaps TRBD1 (6 bases). Germline CDR1 reads LNHDA; CDR2 reads SQIVND (reference sequence). The CDR3 loop spans 17 amino acids. V was clipped by 4 bases and J by 0 bases, with 18 bases between them. The CDR3 coding sequence is TGTGCCAGTAGTACCGCTTCGGGGGGCCTCATGAACACTGAAGCTTTCTTT. It yields the protein CASSTASGGLMNTEAFF.

This sequence joins TRBV7-9 and TRBJ2-3; 7 bases fit TRBD1. The germline gives CDR1 SEHNR, CDR2 FQNEAQ (reference sequence). This CDR3 comprises 15 residues. With V trimmed by 5 bases and J by 5 bases, 10 bases remained unmatched. The CDR3 region is CASSLLGRQGDTQYF. The CDR3, as DNA: TGTGCCAGCAGCCTCCTTGGGAGACAGGGAGATACGCAGTATTTT.

J is TRBJ1-5 and V is TRBV6-5, with D hard to call. This CDR3 contains 13 residues. Per germline, CDR1 MNHEY and CDR2 SVGAGI. V was shortened by 2 bases and J by 7 bases, with 9 bases between the two germline ends. This CDR3 reads CASSYVSGQPQHF. CDR3 nucleotides: TGTGCCAGCAGTTACGTCTCGGGGCAGCCCCAGCATTTT.

The V call is TRBV4-3, the J call TRBJ1-1; D unclear. CDR3 length equals 15 residues. V lost 1 base, J lost 3 bases, and 12 bases lay in between. Germline loops: CDR1 LGHNA, CDR2 YSLEER. This chain's CDR3 is CASSQGAHLDTEAFF. Here the CDR3 DNA reads TGCGCCAGCAGCCAAGGGGCTCACCTCGACACTGAAGCTTTCTTT.

The chain combines TRBV11-3 with TRBJ2-1, with a weak D call TRBD2 (5 bases). Germline-derived CDR1 and CDR2 are SGHNT and YENEEA. The V gene lost 3 bases and the J gene lost 10 bases, with 13 bases spanning the gap. This CDR3 has 13 residues. The CDR3 spells CASSFLAGSEQFF. CDR3 sequence (DNA): TGTGCCAGCAGCTTTCTAGCAGGCAGCGAGCAGTTCTTC. The whole variable domain, remainder taken from reference TRBV11-3 and TRBJ2-1, is EAGVVQSPRYKIIEKKQPVAFWCNPISGHNTLYWYLQNLGQGPELLIRYENEEAVDDSQLPKDRFSAERLKGVDSTLKIQPAELGDSAVYLCASSFLAGSEQFFGPGTRLTVL.

The chain employs TRBV28 and TRBJ1-2, with 8 bases matching TRBD1. Germline trimming cut 6 bases from V and 8 bases from J; bases unmatched to any gene: 11. Per the germline V gene, CDR1 is MDHEN and CDR2 is SYDVKM. This CDR3 has 14 residues. The CDR3 DNA is TGTGCCAGCAGGTCAACAGGGGGGATATGGGGCTACACCTTC. Translation gives CASRSTGGIWGYTF.

This chain joins TRBV2 and TRBJ2-7, with D possibly TRBD1 on 6 matching bases. The CDR3 runs to 13 residues. The germline CDR1 and CDR2 sequences are SNHLY and FYNNEI. V lost 6 bases and J lost 2, with 11 bases in between. This CDR3 reads CASSLQGTYEQYF. CDR3 sequence (DNA): TGTGCCAGCAGCCTACAGGGAACCTACGAGCAGTACTTC.

The V call is TRBV5-5, the J call TRBJ2-3; TRBD2 matches at 11 bases. Trimming at V came to 0 bases and at J to 1 base, leaving 4 bases not matched to a gene. There are 17 residues in the CDR3. The germline CDR1 and CDR2 sequences are SGHKS and YYEKEE (reference sequence). The CDR3 loop reads CASSLGLAGSGTDTQYF. CDR3 sequence (DNA): TGTGCCAGCAGCTTGGGACTAGCGGGAAGCGGCACAGATACGCAGTATTTT.

This clone came up a few times. The chain is built from TRBV24-1 and TRBJ2-7; 7 bases are a match to TRBD2. V gave up 9 bases and J gave up 2 bases; unmatched junction bases: 6. Germline assignment: CDR1 KGHDR and CDR2 SFDVKD. This CDR3 is built from 13 residues. CDR3 amino acids: CATAPRGTYEQYF. CDR3 nucleotides: TGTGCCACCGCCCCGCGGGGGACCTACGAGCAGTACTTC.

The chain combines TRBV9 with TRBJ2-7; 10 bases agree with TRBD1. Germline V gene sequence: CDR1 SGDLS, CDR2 YYNGEE. CDR3 length equals 14 residues. V lost 1 base to trimming and J lost 3 bases; unmatched junction nucleotides: 1. The DNA for the CDR3 is TGTGCCAGCAGCGTAAGGACAGGGGGCTACGAGCAGTACTTC. Protein product: CASSVRTGGYEQYF. The full variable domain, rest sourced from reference TRBV9 and TRBJ2-7, is DSGVTQTPKHLITATGQRVTLRCSPRSGDLSVYWYQQSLDQGLQFLIQYYNGEERAKGNILERFSAQQFPDLHSELNLSSLELGDSALYFCASSVRTGGYEQYFGPGTRLTVT.

The chain employs TRBV7-2 and TRBJ1-4; D is unclear. Trimming pared 5 bases from V and 6 bases from J, leaving 19 bases between. The CDR3 sequence is 16 residues long. Germline assignment: CDR1 SGHTA and CDR2 FQGNSA. CDR3 sequence reads: CASSPRPPGSHEKLFF. The CDR3, as DNA: TGTGCCAGCAGCCCCCGCCCCCCCGGGTCTCATGAAAAACTGTTTTTT. Drawing the rest from reference TRBV7-2 and TRBJ1-4, the complete variable domain is GAGVSQSPSNKVTEKGKDVELRCDPISGHTALYWYRQSLGQGLEFLIYFQGNSAPDKSGLPSDRFSAERTGGSVSTLTIQRTQQEDSAVYLCASSPRPPGSHEKLFFGSGTQLSVL.

The rearrangement joins TRBV10-3 to TRBJ1-5; possibly TRBD1 for D (5 bases). V was clipped by 5 bases and J by 3 bases, with 17 bases between them. The CDR3 has 16 amino acids. In germline, CDR1 is ENHRY, CDR2 SYGVKD. CDR3 protein: CAISSGGISDNQPQHF. The CDR3 DNA reads TGTGCCATCAGTTCCGGGGGGATATCTGACAATCAGCCCCAGCATTTT.

The rearrangement links TRBV4-1 to TRBJ2-7; TRBD2 matches at 12 bases. V was pared by 1 base and J by 3 bases, with 10 bases of the junction left unmatched. Germline values: CDR1 MGHRA, CDR2 YSYEKL. This CDR3 has 18 amino acids. For the CDR3, the DNA is TGCGCCAGCAGCCAAGGACTAGCGGGGGCCACCATTAACTACGAGCAGTACTTC. It codes for CASSQGLAGATINYEQYF.

V and J are TRBV7-9 and TRBJ2-5, with TRBD1 matching over 8 bases. V was clipped by 5 bases and J by 4 bases; unmatched bases: 9. The CDR3 is 15 residues long. CDR1 is SEHNR, CDR2 FQNEAQ, per germline (reference sequence). The CDR3 DNA sequence: TGTGCCAGCAGCCAAAGGACAGGGTACCTAGAGACCCAGTACTTC. Its translation is CASSQRTGYLETQYF.

As DNA, the CDR3 is TGTGCCAGCAGCTTGAGTGAGAGCACAGATACGCAGTATTTT. Amino acids: CASSLSESTDTQYF. The chain uses TRBV5-4 and TRBJ2-3, with D uncertain. V lost 1 base and J 0 bases, leaving 6 bases between the germline ends. The CDR3 runs to 14 residues. Germline-derived CDR1 and CDR2 are SGHNT and YYREEE (reference sequence).

The genes are TRBV7-2 and TRBJ2-5, with TRBD1 as a possible D gene (5 bases). CDR3 length: 13 residues. V lost 5 bases, J lost 5 bases, and 12 bases lay in between. Germline V gives CDR1 SGHTA, CDR2 FQGNSA. DNA of the CDR3: TGTGCCAGCAGCCAAGGGGTCGGGGAGACCCAGTACTTC. Amino acid sequence: CASSQGVGETQYF.

This clone was recorded once. V is TRBV19 and J is TRBJ2-2, with 7 nucleotides matching TRBD1. Germline trimming cut 5 bases from V and 6 bases from J; bases unmatched to any gene: 9. CDR3 length: 15 residues. The germline gives CDR1 LNHDA, CDR2 SQIVND (reference sequence). In nucleotides, the CDR3 is TGTGCCAGTAGTCAACAGGGGTTTAGTGCCGGGGAGCTGTTTTTT. Translating it yields CASSQQGFSAGELFF.

The chain is built from TRBV13 and TRBJ1-4; weak D call: TRBD1 (6 bases). V shed 4 bases and J shed 8 bases, with 8 bases lying between them. The CDR3 length is 12 residues. Germline CDR1 is PRHDT and CDR2 is FYEKMQ (reference sequence). The CDR3: CASSSDREKLFF. As DNA, the CDR3 is TGTGCCAGCAGCTCGGACAGAGAAAAACTGTTTTTT.

This clone was observed a few times. The CDR3 spells CASKTGGMNTEAFF. In DNA, the CDR3 is TGTGCCAGTAAGACGGGGGGAATGAACACTGAAGCTTTCTTT. V is TRBV19 and J is TRBJ1-1; TRBD1 might be the D (5 bases). CDR1 and CDR2 (germline): LNHDA, SQIVND (reference sequence). The CDR3 spans 14 residues. The V and J ends lost 7 bases and 0 bases respectively, with 12 bases between them.

The chain carries TRBV7-2 and TRBJ2-1; 8 positions agree with TRBD2. The CDR3 sequence is 18 residues long. Germline lookup yields CDR1 SGHTA and CDR2 FQGNSA. The trim removed 0 bases at V and 8 bases at J, leaving 15 bases unmatched. The CDR3 DNA is TGTGCCAGCAGCTTAGCGGGGACGGCGGGGGGCCGCAAGGATGAGCAGTTCTTC. As protein: CASSLAGTAGGRKDEQFF.